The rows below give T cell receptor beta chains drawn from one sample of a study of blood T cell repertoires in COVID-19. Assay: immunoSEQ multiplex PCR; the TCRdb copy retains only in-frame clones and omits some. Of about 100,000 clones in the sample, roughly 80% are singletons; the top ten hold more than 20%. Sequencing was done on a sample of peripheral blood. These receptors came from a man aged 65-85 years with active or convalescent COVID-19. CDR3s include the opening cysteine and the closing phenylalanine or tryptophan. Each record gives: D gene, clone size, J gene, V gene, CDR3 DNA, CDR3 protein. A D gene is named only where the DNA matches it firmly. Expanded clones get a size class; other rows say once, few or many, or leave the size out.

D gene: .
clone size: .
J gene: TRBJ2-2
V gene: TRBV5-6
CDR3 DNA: TGTGCCAGCAGGGCAGCAGGCGGGGCGAACACCGGGGAGCTGTTTTTT
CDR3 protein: CASRAAGGANTGELFF

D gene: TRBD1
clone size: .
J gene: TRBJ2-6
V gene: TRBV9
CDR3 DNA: TGTGCCAGCGGTCCCGGGACAGGTATTCCTGGGGCCAACGTCCTGACTTTC
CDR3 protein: CASGPGTGIPGANVLTF

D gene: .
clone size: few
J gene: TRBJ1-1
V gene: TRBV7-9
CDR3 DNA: TGTGCCAGCAGCGTAAAAGACTATGCTTTCTTT
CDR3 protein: CASSVKDYAFF

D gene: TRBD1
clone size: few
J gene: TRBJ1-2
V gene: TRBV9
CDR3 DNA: TGTGCCAGCAGCCCCCTAGGGGACAGCGCAATCTATGGCTACACCTTC
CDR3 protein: CASSPLGDSAIYGYTF

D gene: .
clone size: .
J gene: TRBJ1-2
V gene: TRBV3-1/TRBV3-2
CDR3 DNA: TGTGCCAGCAGCCCCGTGTACAGGGATAGTGGCTACACCTTC
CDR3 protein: CASSPVYRDSGYTF

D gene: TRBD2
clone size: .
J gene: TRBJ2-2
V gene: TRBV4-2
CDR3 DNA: TGTGCCAGCCGTGTGCGGGTTAGCGGGGAAAACGGGGAGCTGTTTTTT
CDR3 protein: CASRVRVSGENGELFF

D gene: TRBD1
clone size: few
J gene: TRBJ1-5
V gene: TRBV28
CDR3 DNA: TGTGCCAGCAGTTTCGGCGGACAGGGAAGCAATCAGCCCCAGCATTTT
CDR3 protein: CASSFGGQGSNQPQHF

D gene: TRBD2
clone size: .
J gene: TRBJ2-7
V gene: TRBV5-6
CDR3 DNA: TGTGCCAGCAGCACCGGGACTAGCGGCTACGAGCAGTACTTC
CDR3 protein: CASSTGTSGYEQYF

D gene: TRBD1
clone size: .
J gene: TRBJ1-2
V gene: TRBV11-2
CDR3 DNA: TGTGCCAGCAGCACCGGACAGGACTATGGCTACACCTTC
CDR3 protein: CASSTGQDYGYTF

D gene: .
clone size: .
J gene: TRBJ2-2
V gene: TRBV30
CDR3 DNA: TGTGCCTGGACGTTAAACACCGGGGAGCTGTTTTTT
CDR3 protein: CAWTLNTGELFF

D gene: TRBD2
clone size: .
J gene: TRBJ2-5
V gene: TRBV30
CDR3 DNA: TGTGCCTTGACCGGGACTAGCTTCCAAGAGACCCAGTACTTC
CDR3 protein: CALTGTSFQETQYF

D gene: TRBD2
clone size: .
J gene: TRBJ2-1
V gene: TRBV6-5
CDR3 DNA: TGTGCCAGCAGACTAGCGGAGATCTACAATGAGCAGTTCTTC
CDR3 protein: CASRLAEIYNEQFF

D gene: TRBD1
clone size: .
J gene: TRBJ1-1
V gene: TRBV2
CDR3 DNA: TGTGCCAGCAGGGAGGACAGGGGAGGGTCGGGCACTGAAGCTTTCTTT
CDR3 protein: CASREDRGGSGTEAFF

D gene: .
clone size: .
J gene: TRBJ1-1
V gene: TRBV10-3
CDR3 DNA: TGTGCCATCAGTGAGTCCCGTACTATGACAGGAGAAGCTTTCTTT
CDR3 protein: CAISESRTMTGEAFF

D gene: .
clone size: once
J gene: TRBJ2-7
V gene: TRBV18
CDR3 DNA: TGTGCCAGCTCACTTCCGGGACTTCCCTACGAGCAGTACTTC
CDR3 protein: CASSLPGLPYEQYF

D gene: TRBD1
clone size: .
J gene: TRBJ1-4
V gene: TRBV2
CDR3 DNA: TGTGCCAGCAGTCGGGACAGGGGATTTCGGGAAAAACTGTTTTTT
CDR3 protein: CASSRDRGFREKLFF

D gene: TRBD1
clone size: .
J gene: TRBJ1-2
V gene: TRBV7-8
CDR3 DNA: TGTGCCAGCAGCCTGGGACAGCCGAAAGAGGGGTATGGCTACACCTTC
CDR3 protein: CASSLGQPKEGYGYTF

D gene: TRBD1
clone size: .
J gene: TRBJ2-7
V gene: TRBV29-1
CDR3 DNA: TGCAGCGTTGTCGGACAGGGAATCTCCGAGCAGTACTTC
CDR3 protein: CSVVGQGISEQYF

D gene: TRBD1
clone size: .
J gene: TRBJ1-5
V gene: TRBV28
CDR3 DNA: TGTGCCAGCAGTAGTGGGACAGGGGCAAATCAGCCCCAGCATTTT
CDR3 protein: CASSSGTGANQPQHF

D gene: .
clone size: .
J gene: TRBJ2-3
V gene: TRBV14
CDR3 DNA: TGTGCCAGCAGCCATATAGCGGCTAGCACAGATACGCAGTATTTT
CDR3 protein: CASSHIAASTDTQYF

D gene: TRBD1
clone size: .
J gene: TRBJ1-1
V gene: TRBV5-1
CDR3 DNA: TGCGCCAGCAGCTTGGGACAGGGGATCCACACTGAAGCTTTCTTT
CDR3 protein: CASSLGQGIHTEAFF

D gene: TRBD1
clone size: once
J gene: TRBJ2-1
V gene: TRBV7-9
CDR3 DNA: TGTGCCAGCAGCCCCAGGGACAGGGAATTAAGGAATGAGCAGTTCTTC
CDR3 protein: CASSPRDRELRNEQFF

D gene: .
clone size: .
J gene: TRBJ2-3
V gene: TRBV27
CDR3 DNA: TGTGCCAGCAGATTCCCTAGCACAGATACGCAGTATTTT
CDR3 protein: CASRFPSTDTQYF

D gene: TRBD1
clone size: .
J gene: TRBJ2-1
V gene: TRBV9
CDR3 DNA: TGTGCCAGCAGCTCCAGGACAGGTGGGGGAACCTACAATGAGCAGTTCTTC
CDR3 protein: CASSSRTGGGTYNEQFF

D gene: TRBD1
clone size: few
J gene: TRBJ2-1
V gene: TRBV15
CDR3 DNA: TGTGCCACCAGCAGAGGAGGGACAGGTAACAATGAGCAGTTCTTC
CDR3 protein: CATSRGGTGNNEQFF

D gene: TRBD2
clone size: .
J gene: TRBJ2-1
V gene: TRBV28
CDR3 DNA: TGTGCCAGCAGTCCGCTAGCGGGAGGGCCCGATGAGCAGTTCTTC
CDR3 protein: CASSPLAGGPDEQFF

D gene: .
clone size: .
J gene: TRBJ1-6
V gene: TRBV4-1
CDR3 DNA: TGCGCCAGCAGCCCGGGAACCGATAATTCACCCCTCCACTTT
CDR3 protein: CASSPGTDNSPLHF

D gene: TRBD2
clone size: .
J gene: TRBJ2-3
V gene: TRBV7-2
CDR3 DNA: TGTGCCAGCAGCTTTAGCGGGGGGGTCTCAGATACGCAGTATTTT
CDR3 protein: CASSFSGGVSDTQYF

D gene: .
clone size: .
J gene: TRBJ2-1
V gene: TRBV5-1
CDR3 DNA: TGCGCCAGCAGCTGGACAGGAGGGGGATCCTACAATGAGCAGTTCTTC
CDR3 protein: CASSWTGGGSYNEQFF

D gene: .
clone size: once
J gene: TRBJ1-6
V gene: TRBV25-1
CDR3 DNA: TGTGCCAGCAGTGACAGGCTTAATTCACCCCTCCACTTT
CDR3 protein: CASSDRLNSPLHF

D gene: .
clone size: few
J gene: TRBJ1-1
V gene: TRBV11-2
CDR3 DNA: TGTGCCAGCAGCTTAGATATGGGGGGGGCTTTCTTT
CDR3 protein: CASSLDMGGAFF

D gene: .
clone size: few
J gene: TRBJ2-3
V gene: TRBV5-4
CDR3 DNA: TGTGCCAGCAGCTCCCATACAGGGTTAAGCACAGATACGCAGTATTTT
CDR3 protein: CASSSHTGLSTDTQYF

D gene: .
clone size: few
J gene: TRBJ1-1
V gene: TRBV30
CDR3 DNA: TGTGCTGTCGGACTGAGGAACACTGAAGCTTTCTTT
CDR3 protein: CAVGLRNTEAFF

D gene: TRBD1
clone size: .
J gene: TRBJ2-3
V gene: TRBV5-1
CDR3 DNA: TGCGCCAGCGGGGGACAGGGGGCCACAGATACGCAGTATTTT
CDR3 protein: CASGGQGATDTQYF

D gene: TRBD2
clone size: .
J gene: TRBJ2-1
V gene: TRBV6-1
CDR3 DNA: TGTGCCAGCAGTGAAGCGCGCCCCTTGGCTAGCGGGAATTACAATGAGCAGTTCTTC
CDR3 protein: CASSEARPLASGNYNEQFF

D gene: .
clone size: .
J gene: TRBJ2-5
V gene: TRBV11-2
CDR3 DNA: TGTGCCAGCAGCAGGGGCGAAGGAGAGACCCAGTACTTC
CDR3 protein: CASSRGEGETQYF

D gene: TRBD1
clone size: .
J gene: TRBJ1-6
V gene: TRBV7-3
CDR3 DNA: TGTGCCAGCGGACAGGATATCAATTCACCCCTCCACTTT
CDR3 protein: CASGQDINSPLHF

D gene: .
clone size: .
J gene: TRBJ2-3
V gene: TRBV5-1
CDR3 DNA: TGCGCCAGCAGCCGCGGACAGAGCACAGATACGCAGTATTTT
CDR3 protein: CASSRGQSTDTQYF

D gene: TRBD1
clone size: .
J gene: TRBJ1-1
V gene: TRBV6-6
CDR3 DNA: TGTGCCAGCCGCCTTCTAGGGGGCGAAGGCACTGAAGCTTTCTTT
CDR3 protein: CASRLLGGEGTEAFF

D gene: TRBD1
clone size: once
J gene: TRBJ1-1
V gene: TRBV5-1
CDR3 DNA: TGCGCCAGCAGCTTGGTGCGACAGGGAGCGGGGAACACTGAAGCTTTCTTT
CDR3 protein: CASSLVRQGAGNTEAFF

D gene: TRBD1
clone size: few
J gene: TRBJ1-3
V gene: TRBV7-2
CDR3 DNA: TGTGCCAGCAGCTACTTACAGGGGGCTGGAAACACCATATATTTT
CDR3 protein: CASSYLQGAGNTIYF

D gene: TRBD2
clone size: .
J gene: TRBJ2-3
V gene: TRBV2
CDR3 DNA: TGTGCCAGCAGACTACAGCGGGAAAGCACAGATACGCAGTATTTT
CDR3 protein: CASRLQRESTDTQYF

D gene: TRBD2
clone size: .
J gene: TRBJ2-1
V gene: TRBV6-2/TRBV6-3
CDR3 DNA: TGTGCCAGCAGTTATAGCGGGACTCCCAATGAGCAGTTCTTC
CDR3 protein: CASSYSGTPNEQFF

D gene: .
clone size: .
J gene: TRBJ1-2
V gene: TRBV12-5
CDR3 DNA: TGTGCTAGTGGTTGGGGGGTAGCCGGCTATGGCTACACCTTC
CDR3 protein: CASGWGVAGYGYTF

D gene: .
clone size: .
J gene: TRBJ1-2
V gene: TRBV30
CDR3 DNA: TGTGCCTGGACCCTAGGGGGGAGGGATGGCTACACCTTC
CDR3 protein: CAWTLGGRDGYTF

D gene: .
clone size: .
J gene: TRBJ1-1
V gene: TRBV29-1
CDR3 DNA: TGCAGCGTAGAGACCCCGGGAAGGAACACTGAAGCTTTCTTT
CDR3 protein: CSVETPGRNTEAFF

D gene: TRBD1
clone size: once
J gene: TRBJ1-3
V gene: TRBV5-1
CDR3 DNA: TGCGCCAGCAGCTTGACAGGGGGATTGGAAAACACCATATATTTT
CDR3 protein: CASSLTGGLENTIYF

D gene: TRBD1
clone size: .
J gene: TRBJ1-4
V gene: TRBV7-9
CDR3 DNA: TGTGCCAGCAGCATGACAGGGGTAGGAGAAAAACTGTTTTTT
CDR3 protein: CASSMTGVGEKLFF

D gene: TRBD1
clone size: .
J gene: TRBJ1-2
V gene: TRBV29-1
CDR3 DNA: TGCATCACGACAGGGGAATCCTATGGCTACACCTTC
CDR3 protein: CITTGESYGYTF

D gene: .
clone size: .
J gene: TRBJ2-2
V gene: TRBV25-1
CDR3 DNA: TGTGCCAGCAGCCACCCAGGGGGGGAGCTGTTTTTT
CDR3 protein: CASSHPGGELFF

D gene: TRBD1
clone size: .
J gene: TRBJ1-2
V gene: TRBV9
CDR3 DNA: TGTGCCAGCAGCGTAGAGGGACAGGGGGTTTTTAACTATGGCTACACCTTC
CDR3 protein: CASSVEGQGVFNYGYTF

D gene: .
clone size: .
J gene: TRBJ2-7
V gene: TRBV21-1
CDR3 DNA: TGTGCCAGCAGCAAAGCCGACAGTGCCTACGAGCAGTACTTC
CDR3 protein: CASSKADSAYEQYF

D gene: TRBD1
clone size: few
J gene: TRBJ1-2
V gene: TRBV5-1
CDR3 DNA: TGCGCCAGCAGCCGAAATACCGGGACAGCCTCCGAGGGCTACACCTTC
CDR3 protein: CASSRNTGTASEGYTF